This T cell receptor (beta chain) appears in the sequencing data of a study of blood T cells in healthy people across ages. General study results and limits: Roughly linear age-related decline in beta diversity appeared, significant by age roughly 40. When set beside aged donors, long-lived donors presented more naive CD4+ cells and higher diversity.

Ten milliliters was the volume of peripheral blood drawn from each donor. The V end lost 6 bases, the J end lost 10 bases, and 13 bases lay between the germline ends. This CDR3 has 12 amino acids. Germline CDR1 reads MNHEY; CDR2 reads SVGEGT. Primed by a sample-barcoded 5' primer and a J-beta primer mix, a second PCR proceeded for 7 to 11 cycles. Every cDNA was tagged by a template-switch adaptor with 12 random nucleotides. TCRdb recomputed calls from the 5' RACE reads with MiXCR, one row per CDR3 protein. The sample includes 1.5 million to 2 million distinct CDR3 sequences, about 49% of them seen just once. Remarks on this clonotype: As yet, its antigen is unknown.

This clonotype was sampled from a middle-aged woman in good health. The specimen was blood. The rearrangement uses TRBV6-2 or TRBV6-3 and TRBJ2-1; a weak D match, TRBD1 (6 bases). CDR3 DNA sequence: TGTGCCAGCAGGCGCAGGGGAGACGAGCAGTTCTTC. Translated, it gives CASRRRGDEQFF.